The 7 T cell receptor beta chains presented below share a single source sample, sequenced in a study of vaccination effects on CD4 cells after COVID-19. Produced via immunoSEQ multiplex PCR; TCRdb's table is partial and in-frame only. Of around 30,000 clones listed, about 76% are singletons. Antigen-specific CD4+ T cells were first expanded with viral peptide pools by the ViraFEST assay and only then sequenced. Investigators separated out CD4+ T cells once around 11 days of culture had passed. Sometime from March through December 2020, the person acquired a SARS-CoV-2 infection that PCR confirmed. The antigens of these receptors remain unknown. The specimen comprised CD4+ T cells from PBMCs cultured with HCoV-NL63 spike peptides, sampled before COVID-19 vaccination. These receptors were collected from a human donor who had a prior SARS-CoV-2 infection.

CDR3 residues: CASSRDRFSEQFF. CDR3 nucleotides: TGTGCCAGCAGCCGGGACAGGTTCTCTGAGCAGTTCTTC. The genes are TRBV7-8 and TRBJ2-1, with TRBD1 matching 8 bases. Germline assignment: CDR1 SGHVS and CDR2 FQNEAQ. The CDR3 has 13 residues. After removal of 5 bases from V and 9 bases from J, the junction contained 6 bases not matched to a gene.

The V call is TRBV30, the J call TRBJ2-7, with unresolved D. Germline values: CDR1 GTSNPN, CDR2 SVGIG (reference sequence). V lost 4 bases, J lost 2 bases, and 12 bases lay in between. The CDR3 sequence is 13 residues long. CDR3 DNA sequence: TGTGCCTGGACTAACTACGCAGCCTACGAGCAGTACTTC. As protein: CAWTNYAAYEQYF. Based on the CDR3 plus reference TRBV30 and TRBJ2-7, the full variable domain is SQTIHQWPATLVQPVGSPLSLECTVEGTSNPNLYWYRQAAGRGLQLLFYSVGIGQISSEVPQNLSASRPQDRQFILSSKKLLLSDSGFYLCAWTNYAAYEQYFGPGTRLTVT.

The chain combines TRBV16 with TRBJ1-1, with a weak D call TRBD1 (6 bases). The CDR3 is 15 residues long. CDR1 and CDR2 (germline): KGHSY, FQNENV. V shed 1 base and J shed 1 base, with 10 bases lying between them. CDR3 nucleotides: TGTGCCAGCAGCCAATATGGGACACAGAACACTGAAGCTTTCTTT. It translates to CASSQYGTQNTEAFF.

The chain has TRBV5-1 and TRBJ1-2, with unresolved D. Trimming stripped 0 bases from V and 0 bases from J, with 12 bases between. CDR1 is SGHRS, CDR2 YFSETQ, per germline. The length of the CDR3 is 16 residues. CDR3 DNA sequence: TGCGCCAGCAGCTTGGATTTACGGGGAGCTAACTATGGCTACACCTTC. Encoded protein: CASSLDLRGANYGYTF.

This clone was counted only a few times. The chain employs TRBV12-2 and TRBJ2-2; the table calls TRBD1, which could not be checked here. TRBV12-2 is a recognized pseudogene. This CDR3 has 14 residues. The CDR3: CASRFGQVDGELFF. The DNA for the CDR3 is TGTGCAAGTCGCTTTGGCCAGGTCGACGGGGAGCTGTTTTTT.

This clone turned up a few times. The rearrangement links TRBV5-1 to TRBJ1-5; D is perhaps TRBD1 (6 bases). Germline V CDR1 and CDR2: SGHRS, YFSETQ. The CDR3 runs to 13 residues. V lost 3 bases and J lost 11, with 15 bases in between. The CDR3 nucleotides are TGCGCCAGCAGCTCGAATGGAAGGGGGTCCCAGCATTTT. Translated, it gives CASSSNGRGSQHF.

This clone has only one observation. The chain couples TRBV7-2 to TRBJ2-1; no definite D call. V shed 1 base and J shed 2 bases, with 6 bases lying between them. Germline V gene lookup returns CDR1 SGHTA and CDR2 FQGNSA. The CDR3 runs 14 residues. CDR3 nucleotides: TGTGCCAGCAGCTTAGGGCTCGCCTACAATGAGCAGTTCTTC. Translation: CASSLGLAYNEQFF.